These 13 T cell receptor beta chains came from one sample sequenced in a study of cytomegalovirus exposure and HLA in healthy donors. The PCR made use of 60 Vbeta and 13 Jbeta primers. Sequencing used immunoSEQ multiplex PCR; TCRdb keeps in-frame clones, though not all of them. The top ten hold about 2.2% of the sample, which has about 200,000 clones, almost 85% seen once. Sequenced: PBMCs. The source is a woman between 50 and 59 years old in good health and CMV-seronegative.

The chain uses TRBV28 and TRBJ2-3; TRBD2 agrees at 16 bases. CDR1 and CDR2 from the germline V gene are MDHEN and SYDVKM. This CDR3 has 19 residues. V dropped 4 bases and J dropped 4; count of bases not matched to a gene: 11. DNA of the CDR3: TGTGCCAGCAGTTCGACGGGACTAGCGGGAGGGGTAGTTTCAGATACGCAGTATTTT. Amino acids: CASSSTGLAGGVVSDTQYF. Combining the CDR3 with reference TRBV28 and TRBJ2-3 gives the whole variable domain DVKVTQSSRYLVKRTGEKVFLECVQDMDHENMFWYRQDPGLGLRLIYFSYDVKMKEKGDIPEGYSVSREKKERFSLILESASTNQTSMYLCASSSTGLAGGVVSDTQYFGPGTRLTVL.

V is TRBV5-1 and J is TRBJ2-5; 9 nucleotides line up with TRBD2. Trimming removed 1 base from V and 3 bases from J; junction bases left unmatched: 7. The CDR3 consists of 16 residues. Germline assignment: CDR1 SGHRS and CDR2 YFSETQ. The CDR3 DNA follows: TGCGCCAGCAGCTTGTATGGCGGGACTAGCAAAGAGACCCAGTACTTC. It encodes CASSLYGGTSKETQYF.

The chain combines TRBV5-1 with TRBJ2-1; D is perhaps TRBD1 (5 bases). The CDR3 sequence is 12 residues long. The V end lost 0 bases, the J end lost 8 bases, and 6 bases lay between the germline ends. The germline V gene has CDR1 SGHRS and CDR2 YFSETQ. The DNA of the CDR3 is TGCGCCAGCAGCTTGGGGGGCCATGAGCAGTTCTTC. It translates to CASSLGGHEQFF. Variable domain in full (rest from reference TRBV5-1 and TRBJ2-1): KAGVTQTPRYLIKTRGQQVTLSCSPISGHRSVSWYQQTPGQGLQFLFEYFSETQRNKGNFPGRFSGRQFSNSRSEMNVSTLELGDSALYLCASSLGGHEQFFGPGTRLTVL.

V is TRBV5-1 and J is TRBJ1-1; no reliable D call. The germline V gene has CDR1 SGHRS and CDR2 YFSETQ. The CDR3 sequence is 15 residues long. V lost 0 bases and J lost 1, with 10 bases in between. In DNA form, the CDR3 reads TGCGCCAGCAGCTTGGAATTAACAAGGAACACTGAAGCTTTCTTT. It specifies CASSLELTRNTEAFF.

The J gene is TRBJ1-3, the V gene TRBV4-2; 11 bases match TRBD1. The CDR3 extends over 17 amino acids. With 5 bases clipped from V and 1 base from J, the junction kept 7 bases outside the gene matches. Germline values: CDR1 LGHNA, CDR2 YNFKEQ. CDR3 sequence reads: CASSISGTGGSGNTIYF. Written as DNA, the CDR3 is TGTGCCAGCAGCATTTCCGGGACAGGGGGTTCTGGAAACACCATATATTTT.

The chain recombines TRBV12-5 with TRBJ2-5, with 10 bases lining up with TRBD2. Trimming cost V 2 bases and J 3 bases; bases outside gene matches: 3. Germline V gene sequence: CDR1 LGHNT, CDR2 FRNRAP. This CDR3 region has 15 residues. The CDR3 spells CASGLNGLAEETQYF. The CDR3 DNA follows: TGTGCTAGTGGTTTGAATGGACTAGCGGAAGAGACCCAGTACTTC. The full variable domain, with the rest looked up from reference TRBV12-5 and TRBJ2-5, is DARVTQTPRHKVTEMGQEVTMRCQPILGHNTVFWYRQTMMQGLELLAYFRNRAPLDDSGMPKDRFSAEMPDATLATLKIQPSEPRDSAVYFCASGLNGLAEETQYFGPGTRLLVL.

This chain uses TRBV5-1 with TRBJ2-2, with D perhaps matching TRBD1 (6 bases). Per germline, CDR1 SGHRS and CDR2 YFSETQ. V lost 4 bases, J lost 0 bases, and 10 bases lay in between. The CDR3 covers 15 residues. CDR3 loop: CASSPGTSNTGELFF. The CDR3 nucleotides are TGCGCCAGCAGCCCCGGGACATCGAACACCGGGGAGCTGTTTTTT.

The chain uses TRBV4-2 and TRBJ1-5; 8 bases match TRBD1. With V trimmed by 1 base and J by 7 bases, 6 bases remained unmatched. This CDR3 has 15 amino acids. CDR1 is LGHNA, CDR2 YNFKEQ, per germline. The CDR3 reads CASSQATGDHQPQHF. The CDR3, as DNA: TGTGCCAGCAGCCAAGCGACAGGGGATCACCAGCCCCAGCATTTT.

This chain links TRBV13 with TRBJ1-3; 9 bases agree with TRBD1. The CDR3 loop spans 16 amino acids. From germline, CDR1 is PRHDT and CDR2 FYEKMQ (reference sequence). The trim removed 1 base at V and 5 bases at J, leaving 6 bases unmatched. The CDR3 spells CASSLVGTGRRNTIYF. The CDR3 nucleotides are TGTGCCAGCAGCTTAGTTGGGACAGGGAGAAGAAACACCATATATTTT.

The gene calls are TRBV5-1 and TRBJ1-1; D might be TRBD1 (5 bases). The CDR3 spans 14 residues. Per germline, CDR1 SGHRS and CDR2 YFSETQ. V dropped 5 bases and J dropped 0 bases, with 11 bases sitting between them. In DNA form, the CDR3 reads TGCGCCAGCAGAGGGGATGCCATGAACACTGAAGCTTTCTTT. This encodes CASRGDAMNTEAFF. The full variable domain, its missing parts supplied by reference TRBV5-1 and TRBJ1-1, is KAGVTQTPRYLIKTRGQQVTLSCSPISGHRSVSWYQQTPGQGLQFLFEYFSETQRNKGNFPGRFSGRQFSNSRSEMNVSTLELGDSALYLCASRGDAMNTEAFFGQGTRLTVV.

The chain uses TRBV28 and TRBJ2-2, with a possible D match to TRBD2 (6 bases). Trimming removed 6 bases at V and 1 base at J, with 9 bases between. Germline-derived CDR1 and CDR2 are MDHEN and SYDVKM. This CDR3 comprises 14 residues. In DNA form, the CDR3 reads TGTGCCAGCAGGATTAGCGGGAACACCGGGGAGCTGTTTTTT. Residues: CASRISGNTGELFF.

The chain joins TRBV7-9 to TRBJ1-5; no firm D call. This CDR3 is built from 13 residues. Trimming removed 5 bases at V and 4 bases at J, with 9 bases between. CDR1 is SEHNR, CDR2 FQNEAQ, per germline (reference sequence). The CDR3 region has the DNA TGTGCCAGCAGCCAAGACTGGAATCAGCCCCAGCATTTT. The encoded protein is CASSQDWNQPQHF.

The CDR3 sequence is CASSPVSGASTDTQYF. CDR3 DNA: TGTGCCAGCTCACCAGTTAGCGGGGCTAGCACAGATACGCAGTATTTT. The J gene is TRBJ2-3, the V gene TRBV18; 8 nucleotides line up with TRBD2. The CDR3 is 16 amino acids. V shed 2 bases, J shed 0 bases, and the junction held 4 bases outside the gene matches. CDR1 KGHSH and CDR2 LQKENI come from the germline V gene.